This TCR beta chain was documented in a study of T cell changes during pregnancy in multiple sclerosis. Germline lookup yields CDR1 LNHDA and CDR2 SQIVND (reference sequence). Germline trimming cut 6 bases from V and 0 bases from J; bases unmatched to any gene: 3. There are 15 residues in the CDR3. The assay was immunoSEQ multiplex PCR, and TCRdb's table has in-frame clones only and misses some. Of around 36,000 clones in the sample, more than 85% were seen once. Sequencing was performed on CD8+ T cells from peripheral blood mononuclear cells, taken in the first trimester of pregnancy. The chain recombines TRBV19 with TRBJ1-5; TRBD1 matches 9 bases. This TCR came from a female donor with multiple sclerosis, enrolled in a pregnancy study. CDR3 sequence reads: CASSRDRDSNQPQHF. Written as DNA, the CDR3 is TGTGCCAGTAGCCGGGACAGGGATAGCAATCAGCCCCAGCATTTT.